The T cell receptor (beta chain) described here comes from a study of shared clonotypes between healthy human individuals. Background on the study: Sampling drew on donors who were a couple of women and a few men aged 18 to 49.

Positively selected for CCR7, the CD45RO-negative cells used as naive CD8 cells excluded terminally differentiated effector memory CD45RA+ cells. The V and J ends lost 6 bases and 3 bases respectively, with 18 bases between them. The CDR3 sequence is 15 residues long. CDR1 is LNHDA, CDR2 SQIVND, per germline (reference sequence). Sequencing was performed with immunoSEQ multiplex PCR; in TCRdb, only in-frame clones are kept and a portion is missing. The sample yields about 650,000 clones, 95% seen once. Sequenced: naive CD8+ T cells sorted from blood. This receptor was obtained from a woman aged 25 to 39 in good health. The chain combines TRBV19 with TRBJ2-7; the D gene is possibly TRBD1 (6 bases). The CDR3 coding sequence is TGTGCCAGTAGCCACAACCAGGGGTTAAGCTACGAGCAGTACTTC. Translating it yields CASSHNQGLSYEQYF.